A single sample is the source of the 23 T cell receptor beta chains below, sequenced in a study of blood T cell repertoires in COVID-19. Produced via immunoSEQ multiplex PCR; TCRdb's table is partial and in-frame only. The sample holds under 150,000 clones, about 80% seen once. The sequenced sample was peripheral blood. All receptors derive from a woman aged 55 to 70 with acute or convalescent COVID-19.

This clone occurred once. This chain links TRBV5-1 with TRBJ2-3; 13 nucleotides align to TRBD2. The V and J ends lost 2 bases and 3 bases, in that order; junction bases with no gene match: 3. The CDR3 has 16 residues. Germline V gives CDR1 SGHRS, CDR2 YFSETQ. CDR3 DNA sequence: TGCGCCAGCAGCTTACTAGCGGGAGGGGGAACAGATACGCAGTATTTT. It codes for CASSLLAGGGTDTQYF.

V is TRBV28 and J is TRBJ2-7; D gene ambiguous. The CDR3 covers 10 residues. The V gene lost 5 bases and the J gene lost 6 bases, with 5 bases spanning the gap. Per the germline V gene, CDR1 is MDHEN and CDR2 is SYDVKM. The CDR3 is CASSEAEQYF. The CDR3 DNA is TGTGCCAGCAGTGAGGCCGAGCAGTACTTC. The variable domain in full, completed from reference TRBV28 and TRBJ2-7, reads DVKVTQSSRYLVKRTGEKVFLECVQDMDHENMFWYRQDPGLGLRLIYFSYDVKMKEKGDIPEGYSVSREKKERFSLILESASTNQTSMYLCASSEAEQYFGPGTRLTVT.

The rearrangement joins TRBV9 to TRBJ1-2; 9 nucleotides align to TRBD1. Germline V CDR1 and CDR2: SGDLS, YYNGEE. The V and J ends lost 3 bases and 5 bases, in that order; junction bases with no gene match: 2. The CDR3 runs 13 residues. CDR3 sequence reads: CASSDGQGYGYTF. CDR3 coding DNA: TGTGCCAGCAGCGACGGACAGGGGTATGGCTACACCTTC.

CDR3 sequence (DNA): TGTGCCACCAGCAGAGAGCGGGGAGGTGGCACAGATACGCAGTATTTT. Protein sequence: CATSRERGGGTDTQYF. The chain carries TRBV15 and TRBJ2-3, with D perhaps TRBD2 (6 bases). The germline CDR1 and CDR2 sequences are LNHNV and YYDKDF (reference sequence). This CDR3 is 16 amino acids long. The V end was cut by 0 bases, the J end by 1 base, with 11 bases between.

V gene TRBV27 combines with J gene TRBJ2-5, with TRBD2 matching 8 bases. The germline V gene has CDR1 MNHEY and CDR2 SMNVEV (reference sequence). The CDR3 is 17 amino acids. Germline trimming cut 6 bases from V and 5 bases from J; bases unmatched to any gene: 17. The CDR3 protein is CASRLLKPGGPIETQYF. CDR3 DNA sequence: TGTGCCAGCAGACTACTCAAGCCGGGAGGGCCCATTGAGACCCAGTACTTC.

This rearrangement joins TRBV3-1 (or the pseudogene TRBV3-2) to TRBJ1-2; D gene ambiguous. The CDR3 consists of 16 residues. V lost 4 bases, J lost 2 bases, and 17 bases lay in between. Germline loops: CDR1 LGHDT, CDR2 YNNKEL (reference sequence). The CDR3 region is CASSRTPLPGNYGYTF. DNA of the CDR3: TGTGCCAGCAGCCGGACTCCACTCCCGGGGAACTATGGCTACACCTTC.

This rearrangement joins TRBV6-5 to TRBJ2-7, with D possibly matching TRBD1 (5 bases). V was clipped by 8 bases and J by 3 bases, with 14 bases between them. Germline CDR1 and CDR2: MNHEY and SVGAGI. This CDR3 region has 13 residues. The CDR3 is CASPIQVDYEQYF. CDR3 bases: TGTGCCAGCCCCATACAGGTGGACTACGAGCAGTACTTC.

The chain combines TRBV6-6 with TRBJ2-1, with TRBD1 matching 8 bases. The germline V gene encodes CDR1 MNHNY and CDR2 SVGAGI (reference sequence). V dropped 0 bases and J dropped 12; count of bases not matched to a gene: 10. This CDR3 has 15 residues. The CDR3 DNA is TGTGCCAGCAGTTACTCGCAGGGGGCTGGATTTTGGCAGTTCTTC. Translated: CASSYSQGAGFWQFF.

The rearrangement links TRBV29-1 to TRBJ1-1; the match to TRBD1 covers 8 bases. The CDR3 totals 13 residues. J lost 1 base, V lost 4 bases, and 2 bases had no gene match. Germline CDR1 and CDR2: SQVTM and ANQGSEA. CDR3 nucleotides: TGCAGCGTTGTAGGACAGGGGAACACTGAAGCTTTCTTT. Amino acids: CSVVGQGNTEAFF.

This rearrangement joins TRBV27 to TRBJ1-2, with D hard to call. V was clipped by 0 bases and J by 4 bases, with 9 bases between them. This CDR3 has 14 amino acids. Germline assignment: CDR1 MNHEY and CDR2 SMNVEV (reference sequence). The CDR3 DNA reads as TGTGCCAGCAGTTTATCGGCCGGAGTCTATGGCTACACCTTC. This sequence encodes CASSLSAGVYGYTF.

This chain joins TRBV3-1 (or the pseudogene TRBV3-2) and TRBJ1-2, with D possibly being TRBD1 (5 bases). V lost 1 base to trimming and J lost 4 bases, with 7 bases between them. The germline CDR1 and CDR2 sequences are LGHDT and YNNKEL (reference sequence). This CDR3 region has 13 residues. DNA for the CDR3: TGTGCCAGCAGCCAAGCCGGGGGCTATGGCTACACCTTC. It is translated as CASSQAGGYGYTF.

This clone has a single count. The rearrangement joins TRBV7-3 to TRBJ2-4; the D gene is possibly TRBD1 (6 bases). The germline CDR1 and CDR2 sequences are SGHTA and FQGTGA. The germline V and J ends were trimmed by 5 bases and 1 base, with 15 bases remaining between them. The CDR3 consists of 16 residues. CDR3 in amino acids: CASSPGQPGAKNIQYF. CDR3 coding DNA: TGTGCCAGCAGCCCTGGACAGCCAGGGGCCAAAAACATTCAGTACTTC.

The chain couples TRBV28 to TRBJ2-1, with D perhaps TRBD1 (5 bases). V dropped 2 bases and J dropped 6 bases, with 11 bases sitting between them. Germline assignment: CDR1 MDHEN and CDR2 SYDVKM. This CDR3 is 14 amino acids long. In DNA form, the CDR3 reads TGTGCCAGCAGTTTAAGACGACAGAGCAATGAGCAGTTCTTC. This encodes CASSLRRQSNEQFF.

The V call is TRBV5-1, the J call TRBJ2-3, with 9 bases matching TRBD2. Germline V gives CDR1 SGHRS, CDR2 YFSETQ. The CDR3 contains 17 residues. V lost 3 bases, J lost 3 bases, and 11 bases stayed unmatched. The CDR3 bases are TGCGCCAGCAGCTCGACGGTAGCGGGAGACCGGACAGATACGCAGTATTTT. This encodes CASSSTVAGDRTDTQYF.

This clone was detected only once. The chain has TRBV27 and TRBJ1-2; D unclear. Between the trimmed V and J ends, which lost 3 bases and 4 bases, there was a span of 9 bases. In germline, CDR1 is MNHEY, CDR2 SMNVEV (reference sequence). CDR3 size: 13 residues. The CDR3 loop is CASSFSRVYGYTF. DNA for the CDR3: TGTGCCAGCAGTTTTTCCCGAGTCTATGGCTACACCTTC.

The rearrangement joins TRBV4-3 to TRBJ1-3; no clear D gene. The length of the CDR3 is 15 residues. Germline V gene lookup returns CDR1 LGHNA and CDR2 YSLEER. Trimming stripped 1 base from V and 0 bases from J, with 7 bases between. CDR3 nucleotides: TGCGCCAGCAGCCAAGGGGAGTTCTCTGGAAACACCATATATTTT. It encodes CASSQGEFSGNTIYF.

The gene calls are TRBV2 and TRBJ2-7; the D is unclear. Trimming shortened V by 2 bases and J by 6 bases, and 11 bases separated the two germline ends. Germline CDR1 and CDR2: SNHLY and FYNNEI. CDR3 length: 13 amino acids. Here the CDR3 reads CASSENLAAEQYF. CDR3 nucleotides: TGTGCCAGCAGTGAAAATCTGGCGGCCGAGCAGTACTTC. Based on the CDR3 plus reference TRBV2 and TRBJ2-7, the full variable domain is EPEVTQTPSHQVTQMGQEVILRCVPISNHLYFYWYRQILGQKVEFLVSFYNNEISEKSEIFDDQFSVERPDGSNFTLKIRSTKLEDSAMYFCASSENLAAEQYFGPGTRLTVT.

This sequence joins TRBV9 and TRBJ2-1; the match to TRBD1 covers 7 bases. The CDR3 is 15 residues long. The J segment lost 2 bases and the V segment lost 3 bases, leaving 5 bases of the junction unmatched. CDR1 SGDLS and CDR2 YYNGEE come from the germline V gene. The CDR3 bases are TGTGCCAGCAGCGGATCGGACAGGCCCTACAATGAGCAGTTCTTC. The encoded protein is CASSGSDRPYNEQFF.

This sequence joins TRBV7-2 and TRBJ1-5; unclear D gene. V was clipped by 1 base and J by 4 bases, with 8 bases between them. CDR1 and CDR2 from the germline V gene are SGHTA and FQGNSA. This CDR3 region has 14 residues. CDR3 in amino acids: CASSLVRLNQPQHF. CDR3 DNA sequence: TGTGCCAGCAGCTTAGTTAGACTAAATCAGCCCCAGCATTTT.

The chain carries TRBV30 and TRBJ2-5; 7 nucleotides align to TRBD1. CDR1 and CDR2 (germline): GTSNPN, SVGIG (reference sequence). The CDR3 consists of 14 residues. The junction had 7 bases not matched to a gene; V was cut back by 5 bases and J by 1 base. Here the CDR3 DNA reads TGTGCCTGGGTACGACAGGGATCCCAAGAGACCCAGTACTTC. Protein sequence: CAWVRQGSQETQYF.

This sequence joins TRBV21-1 and TRBJ2-5; the DNA was not used to check the table's D call, TRBD2. TRBV21-1 is a pseudogene. The CDR3 has 18 residues. The CDR3 loop is CASSKVLRAGGRGETQYF. The CDR3 DNA is TGTGCCAGCAGCAAAGTCTTAAGAGCGGGAGGCCGGGGAGAGACCCAGTACTTC.

This clone was found once. The chain uses TRBV5-4 and TRBJ1-2, with D perhaps matching TRBD1 (5 bases). With 4 bases removed from V and 7 bases from J, the gap between germline ends came to 11 bases. Germline V gene data show CDR1 as SGHNT and CDR2 as YYREEE (reference sequence). This CDR3 spans 12 amino acids. The CDR3 here is CASSPGGGGYTF. CDR3 DNA sequence: TGTGCCAGCAGCCCGGGGGGGGGTGGCTACACCTTC.

The chain recombines TRBV11-3 with TRBJ2-3, with D unresolved. CDR1 is SGHNT and CDR2 is YENEEA in the germline V gene. The CDR3 has 13 amino acids. Trimming stripped 5 bases from V and 5 bases from J, with 11 bases between. This CDR3 is CASSPNLGDTQYF. CDR3 DNA sequence: TGTGCCAGCAGCCCGAACCTAGGAGATACGCAGTATTTT.